This TCR beta chain was identified in a study of blood T cell repertoires in COVID-19. Study background: The samples span acute and convalescent COVID-19 from the United States, Italy and Spain. T cells, B-cell-depleted T cells, or PBMCs provided the cDNA or gDNA that served as material.

Each participant's cohort was designated according to participant-reported clinical history. V was pared by 6 bases and J by 2 bases, with 4 bases of the junction left unmatched. Per the germline V gene, CDR1 is SGHDN and CDR2 is FVKESK. This CDR3 has 14 amino acids. Generated by immunoSEQ multiplex PCR, the TCRdb table keeps only in-frame clones and is missing some. The repertoire holds about 250,000 clones, around 83% seen once, with around 5% in the top ten. This sequence joins TRBV14 and TRBJ2-5; 9 bases line up with TRBD1. The clonotype comes from a man aged 35 to 55 who had been exposed to COVID-19. Sequenced: PBMCs or T cells enriched from blood (not recorded which). This CDR3 reads CASRKQGAQETQYF. CDR3 DNA sequence: TGTGCCAGCAGAAAACAGGGGGCGCAAGAGACCCAGTACTTC.